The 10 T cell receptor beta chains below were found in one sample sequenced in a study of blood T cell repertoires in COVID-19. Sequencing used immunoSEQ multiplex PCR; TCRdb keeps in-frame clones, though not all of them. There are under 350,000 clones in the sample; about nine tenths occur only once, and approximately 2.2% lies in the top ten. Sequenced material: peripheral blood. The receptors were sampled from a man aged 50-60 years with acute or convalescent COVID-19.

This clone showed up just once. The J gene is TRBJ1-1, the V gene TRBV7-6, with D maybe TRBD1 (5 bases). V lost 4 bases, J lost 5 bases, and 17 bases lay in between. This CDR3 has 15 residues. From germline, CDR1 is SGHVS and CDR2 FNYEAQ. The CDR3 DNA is TGTGCCAGCAGCTCAGGGAGGGAAGACGTGACTGAAGCTTTCTTT. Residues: CASSSGREDVTEAFF.

The CDR3 loop is CASRIPLEEKLFF. CDR3 in DNA: TGTGCCAGTAGGATACCGTTGGAGGAAAAACTGTTTTTT. The gene calls are TRBV19 and TRBJ1-4; no firm D call. V was cut by 6 bases and J by 8 bases, with 13 bases left in between. Germline V gene lookup returns CDR1 LNHDA and CDR2 SQIVND (reference sequence). The length of the CDR3 is 13 residues.

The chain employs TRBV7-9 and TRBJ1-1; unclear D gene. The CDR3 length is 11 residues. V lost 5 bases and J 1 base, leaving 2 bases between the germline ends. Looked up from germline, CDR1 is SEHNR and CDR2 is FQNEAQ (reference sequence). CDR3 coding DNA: TGTGCCAGCAGCCAGAACACTGAAGCTTTCTTT. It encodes CASSQNTEAFF.

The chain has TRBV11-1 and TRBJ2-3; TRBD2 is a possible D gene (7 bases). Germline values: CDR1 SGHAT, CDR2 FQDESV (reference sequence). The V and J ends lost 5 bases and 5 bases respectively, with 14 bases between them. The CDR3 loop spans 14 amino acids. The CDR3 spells CASSPEGGRDTQYF. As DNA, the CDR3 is TGTGCCAGCAGCCCCGAGGGGGGGAGAGATACGCAGTATTTT. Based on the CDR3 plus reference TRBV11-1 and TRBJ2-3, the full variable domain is EAEVAQSPRYKITEKSQAVAFWCDPISGHATLYWYRQILGQGPELLVQFQDESVVDDSQLPKDRFSAERLKGVDSTLKIQPAELGDSAMYLCASSPEGGRDTQYFGPGTRLTVL.

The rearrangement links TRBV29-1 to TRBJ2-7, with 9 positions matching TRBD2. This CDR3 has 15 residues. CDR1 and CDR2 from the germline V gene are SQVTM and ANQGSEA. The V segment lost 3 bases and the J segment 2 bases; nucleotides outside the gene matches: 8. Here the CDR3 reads CSVENNSGGTYEQYF. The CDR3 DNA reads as TGCAGCGTTGAGAATAATAGCGGGGGAACCTACGAGCAGTACTTC.

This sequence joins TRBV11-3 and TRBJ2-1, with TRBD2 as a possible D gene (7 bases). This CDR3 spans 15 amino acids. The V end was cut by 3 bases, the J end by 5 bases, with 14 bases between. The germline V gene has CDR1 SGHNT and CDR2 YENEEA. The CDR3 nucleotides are TGTGCCAGCAGCTTTGGGGGGGCCACAAACAATGAGCAGTTCTTC. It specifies CASSFGGATNNEQFF.

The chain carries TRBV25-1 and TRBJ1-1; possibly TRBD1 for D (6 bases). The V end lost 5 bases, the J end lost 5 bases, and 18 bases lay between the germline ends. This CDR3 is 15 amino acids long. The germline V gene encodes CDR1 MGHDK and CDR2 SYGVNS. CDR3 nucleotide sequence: TGTGCCAGCAGTCAGCCTAGGGGGAGGGGGACTGAAGCTTTCTTT. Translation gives CASSQPRGRGTEAFF.

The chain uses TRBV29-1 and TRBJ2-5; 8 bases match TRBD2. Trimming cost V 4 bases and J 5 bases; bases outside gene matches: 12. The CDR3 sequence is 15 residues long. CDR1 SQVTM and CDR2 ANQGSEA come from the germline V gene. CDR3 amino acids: CSVARLAQRGETQYF. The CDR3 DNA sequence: TGCAGCGTTGCTCGACTAGCGCAGAGGGGGGAGACCCAGTACTTC.

The CDR3 protein is CASSLRGAEAFF. In DNA form, the CDR3 reads TGTGCCAGCAGCTTGCGGGGGGCTGAAGCTTTCTTT. This sequence joins TRBV5-4 and TRBJ1-1; tentative D call: TRBD1 (5 bases). Deletions cut 1 base from V and 6 bases from J, with 7 bases between. The CDR3 has 12 residues. CDR1 and CDR2 from the germline V gene are SGHNT and YYREEE (reference sequence). Combining the CDR3 with reference TRBV5-4 and TRBJ1-1 gives the whole variable domain ETGVTQSPTHLIKTRGQQVTLRCSSQSGHNTVSWYQQALGQGPQFIFQYYREEENGRGNFPPRFSGLQFPNYSSELNVNALELDDSALYLCASSLRGAEAFFGQGTRLTVV.

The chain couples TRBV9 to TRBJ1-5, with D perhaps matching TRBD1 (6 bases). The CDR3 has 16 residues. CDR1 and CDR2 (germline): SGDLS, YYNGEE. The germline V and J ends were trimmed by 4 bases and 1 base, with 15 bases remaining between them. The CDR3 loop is CASSPEGVSSNQPQHF. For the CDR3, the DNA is TGTGCCAGCAGCCCCGAGGGGGTCTCAAGCAATCAGCCCCAGCATTTT.